This T cell receptor beta chain was captured by sequencing in a study of blood T cell repertoires in COVID-19. The wider study: The United States, Italy and Spain were the sources of the acute and convalescent COVID-19 samples. PBMCs, B-cell-depleted T cells, or T cells provided the cDNA or gDNA that made up the material.

Individuals aged 18 to 89 years were recruited from 24 US areas. Assignment of participants to cohorts was predicated upon participant-reported clinical history. The CDR3 has 13 residues. V was pared by 1 base and J by 4 bases, with 7 bases between. Produced via immunoSEQ multiplex PCR; TCRdb's table is partial and in-frame only. The sample consists of approximately 200,000 clones, more than 70% of them appearing once. Sequencing was carried out using PBMCs or T cells enriched from blood (not recorded which). This chain connects TRBV12-3 or TRBV12-4 to TRBJ1-2; perhaps TRBD1 as D (5 bases). The receptor's source is a woman aged 40 to 55 with acute COVID-19. CDR3 protein: CASSLEGFYGYTF. In DNA, the CDR3 is TGTGCCAGCAGTTTAGAGGGGTTCTATGGCTACACCTTC.